The clone carrying this T cell receptor beta chain was picked up many times. These data are taken from a study of breast tumors, draining lymph nodes, adjacent tissues. Germline CDR1 and CDR2: MNHEY and SVGEGT. The junction had 11 bases not matched to a gene; V was cut back by 2 bases and J by 3 bases. CDR3 size: 17 residues. TCRdb passed the multiplex PCR reads through MiXCR, listing each CDR3 protein once. The sample consists of about 60,000 distinct CDR3 sequences, roughly 57% of them appearing once. This receptor was obtained from a female donor with breast cancer. Some clones in this sample may be carry-over from other donors' samples. The chain links TRBV6-2 or TRBV6-3 to TRBJ2-7; 9 bases are a match to TRBD1. The sample consisted of breast tumor tissue. CDR3 in amino acids: CASSYITGQGVDYEQYF. The CDR3 coding sequence is TGTGCCAGCAGTTACATAACGGGACAGGGAGTTGACTACGAGCAGTACTTC.